This TCR beta chain was observed in a study of metastatic and nonmetastatic thyroid tumors. Study overall: It was across blood and tumor or nodule tissue from malignant and benign thyroid patients that repertoires were compared.

Turning to this clone: Its antigen is undetermined.

Among the patients, none had received any treatment before thyroid surgery. Looked up from germline, CDR1 is SGHRS and CDR2 is YFSETQ. CDR3 length: 15 amino acids. The J segment lost 4 bases and the V segment lost 2 bases, leaving 8 bases of the junction unmatched. MiXCR reprocessed the PCR reads for TCRdb. The table lists roughly 75,000 clones, around 13% of them singletons. Study conclusions and caveats: Relative to benign nodules, malignant thyroid tumors were reportedly characterized by significantly elevated TCR beta diversity in blood and tumor.

This clonotype originated in a female donor with papillary thyroid cancer or a benign thyroid nodule (not recorded which). Some clones in this sample may be carry-over from other donors' samples. The sequenced sample consisted of tumor tissue. V usage is TRBV5-1 and J usage is TRBJ2-5; TRBD2 matches 7 bases. CDR3 amino acids: CASSLGLSGGETQYF. DNA of the CDR3: TGCGCCAGCAGCTTAGGACTATCGGGAGGAGAGACCCAGTACTTC.